This T cell receptor beta chain was sequenced for a study of OX40 agonist ivuxolimab in advanced cancers. The repertoire was sequenced with immunoSEQ multiplex PCR; TCRdb's copy has only in-frame clones and lacks some. The sample has roughly 30,000 clones; approximately 86% are singletons. V was pared by 2 bases and J by 3 bases, with 2 bases of the junction left unmatched. This CDR3 region has 15 residues. CDR1 and CDR2 from the germline V gene are SNHLY and FYNNEI. The sequences come from CD4+ or CD8+ T cells sorted from blood, collected in a trial of the OX40 agonist ivuxolimab. The sequence was collected from an adult with an advanced solid tumor such as melanoma, head and neck, liver or kidney cancer. The genes are TRBV2 and TRBJ2-3; 10 bases align to TRBD1. The CDR3 spells CASSEPGQGTDTQYF. DNA for the CDR3: TGTGCCAGCAGTGAACCGGGACAGGGGACAGATACGCAGTATTTT.